Listed below are T cell receptor beta chains from one sample, sequenced in a study of tumor-infiltrating lymphocytes in localized non-small cell lung cancer. This table comes from immunoSEQ multiplex PCR, and its TCRdb copy is limited to in-frame clones, with some not included. The sample has thousands of clones; over 75% are singletons. Material: lung tumor tissue. These receptors originate from a human donor with non-small cell lung cancer. Both conserved end residues are part of each CDR3. The order of the fields is D gene, V gene, clone size, J gene, CDR3 DNA, CDR3 protein. A D gene is named only where the DNA matches it firmly. Size is omitted from some rows. Given values are once, few, many or a class for expanded clones.

>TRBD1|TRBV5-4|-|TRBJ1-4
TGTGCCAGCAGCAGGGACAGTTCAACTAATGAAAAACTGTTTTTT
CASSRDSSTNEKLFF
>TRBD1|TRBV29-1|-|TRBJ1-1
TGCAGCGTTGAACCTCACTGGGGACAGAGTGAAGCTTTCTTT
CSVEPHWGQSEAFF
>-|TRBV4-3|-|TRBJ2-1
TGCGCCAGCAGCCAAGGGGTCGGTGAGCAGTTCTTC
CASSQGVGEQFF
>TRBD1|TRBV5-6|-|TRBJ1-4
TGTGCCAGCAGCTTACAGGGGGCGGGTGAAAAACTGTTTTTT
CASSLQGAGEKLFF
>TRBD2|TRBV30|-|TRBJ2-3
TGTGCCTGGAGTCCTATAGCGGGAAGCGCAGATACGCAGTATTTT
CAWSPIAGSADTQYF
>-|TRBV28|-|TRBJ2-7
TGTGCCAGCAGTTTCCCCAGCTCCTACGAGCAGTACTTC
CASSFPSSYEQYF
>-|TRBV6-1|-|TRBJ1-3
TGTGCCAGCAGAGCGGGGATATCTGGAAACACCATATATTTT
CASRAGISGNTIYF
>-|TRBV2|-|TRBJ2-5
TGTGCCAGCACCGGGGAAGAGACCCAGTACTTC
CASTGEETQYF
>TRBD2|TRBV6-5|-|TRBJ2-5
TGTGCCAGCAGAGCAGGACTAGCGTCGGAGACCCAGTACTTC
CASRAGLASETQYF
>TRBD2|TRBV4-2|-|TRBJ2-5
TGTGCCAGCAGCCAAGAGTCGAGGGGACTAGTCTCTGAGACCCAGTACTTC
CASSQESRGLVSETQYF
>TRBD2|TRBV7-8|-|TRBJ2-7
TGTGCCAGCGCATTTAGCGGGAGGGTTTACGAGCAGTACTTC
CASAFSGRVYEQYF
>-|TRBV7-3|-|TRBJ2-5
TGTGCCAGCAGCTTATTAGGAGGGACGGGAGAGACCCAGTACTTC
CASSLLGGTGETQYF
>-|TRBV4-3|-|TRBJ2-1
TGCGCCAGCAGCCAAGCGGGTGGATACAATGAGCAGTTCTTC
CASSQAGGYNEQFF
>-|TRBV6-5|few|TRBJ2-1
TGTGCCAGCACCCCCAGCGGGCTAGTGAATGAGCAGTTCTTC
CASTPSGLVNEQFF
>-|TRBV28|few|TRBJ1-2
TGTGCCAGCAGTTTAATGTCGTATGGCTACACCTTC
CASSLMSYGYTF
>-|TRBV19|once|TRBJ2-5
TGTGCCAGTAGTATGATAGGGTTAGAGACCCAGTACTTC
CASSMIGLETQYF
>-|TRBV28|-|TRBJ2-7
TGTGCCAGCAGGCTCAACCCCGGGAGCGTTTCCTACGAGCAGTACTTC
CASRLNPGSVSYEQYF
>-|TRBV7-9|few|TRBJ2-1
TGTGCCAGCAGCCCATACAATGAGCAGTTCTTC
CASSPYNEQFF
>-|TRBV2|once|TRBJ1-2
TGTGCCAGCAGCTGGGAGGGGAACTATGGCTACACCTTC
CASSWEGNYGYTF
>TRBD2|TRBV10-3|-|TRBJ2-1
TGTGCCATCAGACCGGGAGGAACTAGGAATGAGCAGTTCTTC
CAIRPGGTRNEQFF
>TRBD1|TRBV7-2|-|TRBJ2-2
TGTGCCAGCAGCACATCCAGGGGGCGCGGGACCGGGGAGCTGTTTTTT
CASSTSRGRGTGELFF
>TRBD1|TRBV2|-|TRBJ2-7
TGTGCCAGCAGTGTAACCGGGACAGGGGTCGAGCAGTACTTC
CASSVTGTGVEQYF
>TRBD2|TRBV5-6|-|TRBJ2-3
TGTGCCAGCAGCTTGGCGACTAGCGGGAGGTCAGATACGCAGTATTTT
CASSLATSGRSDTQYF
>-|TRBV19|once|TRBJ1-2
TGTGCCAGTAGTATCCAGCAGGATCGGCCTTCGAACTATGGCTACACCTTC
CASSIQQDRPSNYGYTF
>-|TRBV7-8|-|TRBJ2-1
TGTGCCAGCAGCTCCAGGCGGATGGGGGTTGAGCAGTTCTTC
CASSSRRMGVEQFF
>TRBD1|TRBV7-2|-|TRBJ2-7
TGTGCCAGCAGCCCTAACCTACAGGGGGTTAGCGAGCAGTACTTC
CASSPNLQGVSEQYF
>TRBD2|TRBV19|-|TRBJ2-1
TGTGCCAGTAGTATGGCGACTAGCGGGGGAGGTGAGCAGTTCTTC
CASSMATSGGGEQFF
>TRBD2|TRBV6-4|large|TRBJ2-2
TGTGCCAGCAGCGCCGGGACTAGCGACACCGGGGAGCTGTTTTTT
CASSAGTSDTGELFF